Listed here are 14 T cell receptor beta chains from one sample, sequenced in a study of hypomethylating agent response in myelodysplastic syndrome. The data were produced by immunoSEQ multiplex PCR, yet TCRdb's version contains in-frame clones alone and is incomplete. The data show thousands of clones, approximately 86% seen once. The sequencing here drew on bone marrow, taken before or after starting hypomethylating agent treatment for myelodysplastic syndrome (not recorded which). These receptors were collected from a human donor with myelodysplastic syndrome.

J is TRBJ1-6 and V is TRBV25-1; D not certain. Germline V gene data show CDR1 as MGHDK and CDR2 as SYGVNS. V was pared by 2 bases and J by 7 bases, with 3 bases between. This CDR3 contains 12 residues. The CDR3 spells CASSEANSPLHF. DNA for the CDR3: TGTGCCAGCAGTGAAGCGAATTCACCCCTCCACTTT.

This chain links TRBV27 with TRBJ2-7; 7 positions match TRBD2. In germline, CDR1 is MNHEY, CDR2 SMNVEV (reference sequence). CDR3 size: 15 residues. V lost 0 bases, J lost 3 bases, and 5 bases stayed unmatched. The CDR3 coding sequence is TGTGCCAGCAGTTTATCGAGGGGCGGGAGCTACGAGCAGTACTTC. Translated: CASSLSRGGSYEQYF.

This CDR3 is CASSLLLAGQAEQFF. The CDR3 region has the DNA TGTGCCAGCAGCTTACTACTAGCGGGACAGGCTGAGCAGTTCTTC. The V call is TRBV7-3, the J call TRBJ2-1, with TRBD2 matching 10 bases. This CDR3 has 15 amino acids. J was trimmed by 9 bases and V by 2 bases; bases with no gene match: 7. Germline V gives CDR1 SGHTA, CDR2 FQGTGA.

This clone was seen once. This chain uses TRBV11-2 with TRBJ2-1, with 7 bases aligning to TRBD2. The V segment lost 4 bases and the J segment 7 bases; nucleotides outside the gene matches: 7. Germline V gene data show CDR1 as SGHAT and CDR2 as FQNNGV. This CDR3 region has 14 residues. The CDR3 DNA follows: TGTGCCAGCAGCTCCAATTGGGGGGGGAATGAGCAGTTCTTC. It encodes CASSSNWGGNEQFF.

The V and J genes are TRBV9 and TRBJ1-5, with 7 bases fitting TRBD1. The CDR3 covers 12 residues. V was pared by 7 bases and J by 3 bases, with 1 base of the junction left unmatched. Germline V gives CDR1 SGDLS, CDR2 YYNGEE. The CDR3 loop reads CASGQDNQPQHF. DNA of the CDR3: TGTGCCAGCGGACAGGACAATCAGCCCCAGCATTTT.

This clone has just a few counts. This rearrangement joins TRBV18 to TRBJ1-4; D not certain. CDR3 length: 14 residues. Trimming left V 3 bases short and J 4 bases short, with 9 bases between. The germline gives CDR1 KGHSH, CDR2 LQKENI. CDR3 DNA: TGTGCCAGCTCACCGGACGGTGTTAATGAAAAACTGTTTTTT. This codes for CASSPDGVNEKLFF.

The chain employs TRBV9 and TRBJ2-1, with 10 bases aligning to TRBD2. Trimming cost V 0 bases and J 10 bases; bases outside gene matches: 7. In germline, CDR1 is SGDLS, CDR2 YYNGEE. This CDR3 contains 15 residues. In DNA, the CDR3 is TGTGCCAGCAGCGTAGTCAGCGGGAGGGCCGAGGAGCAGTTCTTC. Amino acids: CASSVVSGRAEEQFF.

The chain has TRBV6-6 and TRBJ1-1; D call uncertain. This CDR3 is 12 amino acids long. CDR1 is MNHNY, CDR2 SVGAGI, per germline (reference sequence). Trimming took off 8 bases at V and 1 base at J, with 8 bases between the two ends. This CDR3 reads CASATSNTEAFF. CDR3 DNA: TGTGCCAGCGCGACATCGAACACTGAAGCTTTCTTT.

J is TRBJ1-5 and V is TRBV19; no firm D call. Trimming pared 8 bases from V and 0 bases from J, leaving 8 bases between. This CDR3 region has 13 residues. CDR1 is LNHDA and CDR2 is SQIVND in the germline V gene (reference sequence). CDR3 in DNA: TGTGCCAGTGCAGATTATAGCAATCAGCCCCAGCATTTT. This translates into CASADYSNQPQHF.

The chain employs TRBV11-2 and TRBJ2-1; TRBD2 aligns across 7 bases. CDR1 is SGHAT, CDR2 FQNNGV, per germline. J gave up 6 bases and V 1 base, and 12 bases lay outside the gene matches. The CDR3 has 17 amino acids. The CDR3 DNA follows: TGTGCCAGCAGCTTAGGATGGATTGGAGCGGGGATCAATGAGCAGTTCTTC. It yields the protein CASSLGWIGAGINEQFF.

This rearrangement joins TRBV2 to TRBJ2-3; no clear D gene. CDR3 length equals 12 residues. Between the trimmed V and J ends, which lost 6 bases and 4 bases, there was a span of 8 bases. Germline CDR1 and CDR2: SNHLY and FYNNEI. As DNA, the CDR3 is TGTGCCAGCAGAAGCCAGTCAGATACGCAGTATTTT. The encoded protein is CASRSQSDTQYF.

V is TRBV27 and J is TRBJ1-3; D may be TRBD1 (5 bases). The CDR3 totals 14 residues. V gave up 6 bases and J gave up 4 bases, with 13 bases separating them. CDR1 is MNHEY and CDR2 is SMNVEV in the germline V gene (reference sequence). DNA for the CDR3: TGTGCCAGCAGAACAGGACAATCCGGAAACACCATATATTTT. It is translated as CASRTGQSGNTIYF.

This rearrangement joins TRBV29-1 to TRBJ2-2; D gene unclear. The CDR3 has 13 amino acids. V was trimmed by 3 bases and J by 0 bases, leaving 5 bases between them. Germline V lookup: CDR1 SQVTM, CDR2 ANQGSEA. CDR3 loop: CSVDTANTGELFF. In DNA form, the CDR3 reads TGCAGCGTTGATACAGCGAACACCGGGGAGCTGTTTTTT.

The gene calls are TRBV15 and TRBJ1-5; D is unclear. From germline, CDR1 is LNHNV and CDR2 YYDKDF (reference sequence). CDR3 length: 15 amino acids. With 4 bases removed from V and 1 base from J, the gap between germline ends came to 11 bases. Here the CDR3 reads CATSKRGRSNQPQHF. The CDR3 nucleotides read TGTGCCACCAGCAAGCGCGGACGCAGCAATCAGCCCCAGCATTTT.